This T cell receptor (beta chain) was identified in a study of T cells in Graves' hyperthyroidism and ophthalmopathy. On the study more broadly: Blood from the periphery was taken at initial diagnosis, before any treatment. Points from the study as a whole: A median about 6.5 months before onset, the model predicted ophthalmopathy.

To note about this clonotype: No antigen is known for it.

Using RNA transcripts as the source, TCR beta CDR3 regions were amplified. The HTBI primer set served for first-round RT-PCR of the TCR CDR3. TCRdb passed the multiplex PCR reads through MiXCR, listing each CDR3 protein once. The sample gives fewer than 850,000 distinct CDR3 sequences, approximately 15% of which show up once; 15% to 17% is in the top ten. Germline V gene lookup returns CDR1 GTSNPN and CDR2 SVGIG (reference sequence). V was pared by 2 bases and J by 4 bases, with 12 bases between. The CDR3 sequence is 14 residues long. Sequencing was carried out using blood. The chain is built from TRBV30 and TRBJ2-1; the D is unclear. The receptor's source is a man aged 50 to 59 with Graves' hyperthyroidism. The CDR3 is CAWSIGSPYNEQFF. The CDR3 DNA reads as TGTGCCTGGAGTATCGGAAGCCCGTACAATGAGCAGTTCTTC.